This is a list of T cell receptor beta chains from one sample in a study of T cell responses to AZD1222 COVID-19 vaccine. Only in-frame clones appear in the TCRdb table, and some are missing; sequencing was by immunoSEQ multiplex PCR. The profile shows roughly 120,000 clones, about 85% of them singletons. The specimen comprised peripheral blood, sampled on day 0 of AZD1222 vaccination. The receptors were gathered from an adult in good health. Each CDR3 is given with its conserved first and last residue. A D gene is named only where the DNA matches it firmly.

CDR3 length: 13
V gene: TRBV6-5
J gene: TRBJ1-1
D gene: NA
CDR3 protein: CASRGSVNTEAFF
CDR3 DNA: TGTGCCAGCAGAGGGTCCGTGAACACTGAAGCTTTCTTT

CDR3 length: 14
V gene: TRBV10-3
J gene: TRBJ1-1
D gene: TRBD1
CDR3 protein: CAIGSGQGGTEAFF
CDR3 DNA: TGTGCCATCGGATCCGGACAGGGTGGTACTGAAGCTTTCTTT

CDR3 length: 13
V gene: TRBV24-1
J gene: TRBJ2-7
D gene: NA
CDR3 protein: CATSELESHEQYF
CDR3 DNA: TGTGCCACCAGTGAACTGGAGTCCCACGAGCAGTACTTC

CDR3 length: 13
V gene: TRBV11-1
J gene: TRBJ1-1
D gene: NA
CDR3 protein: CASSLLGRAEAFF
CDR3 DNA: TGTGCCAGCAGCTTACTCGGACGGGCTGAAGCTTTCTTT

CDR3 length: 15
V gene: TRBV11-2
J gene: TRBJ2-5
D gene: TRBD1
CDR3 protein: CASSSRGTGQETQYF
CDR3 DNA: TGTGCCAGCAGCTCACGGGGGACAGGGCAAGAGACCCAGTACTTC

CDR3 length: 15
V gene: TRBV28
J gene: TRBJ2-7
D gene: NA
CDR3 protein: CASSLLTTGSYEQYF
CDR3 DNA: TGTGCCAGCAGTTTGTTGACAACGGGCTCCTACGAGCAGTACTTC

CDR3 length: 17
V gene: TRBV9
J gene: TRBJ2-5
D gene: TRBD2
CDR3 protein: CASSSGTSGIGGETQYF
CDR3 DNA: TGTGCCAGCAGCTCCGGGACTAGCGGGATCGGAGGGGAGACCCAGTACTTC

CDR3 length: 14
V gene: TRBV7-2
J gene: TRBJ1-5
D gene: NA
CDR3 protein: CASSLELSNQPQHF
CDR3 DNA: TGTGCCAGCAGCCTGGAGTTGAGCAATCAGCCCCAGCATTTT

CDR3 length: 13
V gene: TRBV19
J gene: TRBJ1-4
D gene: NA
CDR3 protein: CASRSATNEKLFF
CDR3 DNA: TGTGCCAGTAGGTCCGCAACTAATGAAAAACTGTTTTTT

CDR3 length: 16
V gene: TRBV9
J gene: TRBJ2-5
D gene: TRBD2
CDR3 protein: CASSAGGAGGQETQYF
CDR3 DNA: TGTGCCAGCAGCGCGGGAGGAGCGGGAGGTCAAGAGACCCAGTACTTC

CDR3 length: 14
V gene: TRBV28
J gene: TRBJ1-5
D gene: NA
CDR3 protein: CASSLWRNLGAQHF
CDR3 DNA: TGTGCCAGCAGTTTATGGAGGAACCTTGGGGCCCAGCATTTT